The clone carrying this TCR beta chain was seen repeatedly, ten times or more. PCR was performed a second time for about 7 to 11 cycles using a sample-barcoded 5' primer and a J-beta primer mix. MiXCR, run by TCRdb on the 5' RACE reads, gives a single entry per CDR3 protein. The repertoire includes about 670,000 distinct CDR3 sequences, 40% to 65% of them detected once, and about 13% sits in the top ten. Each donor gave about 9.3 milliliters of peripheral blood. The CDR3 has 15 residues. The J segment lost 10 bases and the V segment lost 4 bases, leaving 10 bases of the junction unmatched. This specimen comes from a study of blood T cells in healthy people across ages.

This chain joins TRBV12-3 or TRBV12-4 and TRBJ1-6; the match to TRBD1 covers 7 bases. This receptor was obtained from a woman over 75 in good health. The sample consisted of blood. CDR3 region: CASSYETGLRSPLHF. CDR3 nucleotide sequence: TGTGCCAGCAGTTATGAGACAGGGTTGAGGTCACCCCTCCACTTT.